Below are 29 T cell receptor beta chains sequenced from a single sample in a study of blood T cell repertoires in COVID-19. Clones were sequenced by immunoSEQ multiplex PCR, and TCRdb holds only the in-frame ones, with some missing. The sample has hundreds of thousands of clones, roughly 89% seen once; the top ten hold approximately 2%. The sample was peripheral blood. The receptors were sampled from a young woman with COVID-19, enrolled during active disease.

CDR3 coding DNA: TGTGCCAGCAGCTTGGGGCCCACAACTAATGAAAAACTGTTTTTT. Translated, it gives CASSLGPTTNEKLFF. This rearrangement joins TRBV5-5 to TRBJ1-4; D is unclear. V was cut by 0 bases and J by 0 bases, with 6 bases left in between. Germline CDR1 reads SGHKS; CDR2 reads YYEKEE (reference sequence). This CDR3 region has 15 residues.

The chain carries TRBV7-9 and TRBJ2-7; 9 positions agree with TRBD1. Germline lookup yields CDR1 SEHNR and CDR2 FQNEAQ (reference sequence). Trimming took 5 bases from V and 4 from J; bases not matched to a gene: 6. The CDR3 covers 14 residues. The CDR3 loop reads CASSLGTGRYEQYF. CDR3 coding DNA: TGTGCCAGCAGCCTCGGGACAGGGAGATACGAGCAGTACTTC.

The CDR3 loop reads CVRSPGGSSGLVNTEAFF. The CDR3 nucleotides read TGTGTCAGAAGCCCAGGAGGGTCGTCGGGACTGGTGAACACTGAAGCTTTCTTT. The rearrangement joins TRBV7-5 to TRBJ1-1. TRBV7-5 is designated a pseudogene. CDR3 length: 18 residues.

In regard to this clone: At one end, the junction sequence differs from germline, possibly due to a read error. This chain connects TRBV5-6 to TRBJ2-7; 7 bases are a match to TRBD1. Germline CDR1 is SGHDT and CDR2 is YYEEEE. The CDR3 is made up of 13 amino acids. This CDR3 reads CASSLGQLYEQYF. The CDR3, as DNA: TGTGCCAGCAGTTTGGGACAGCTATACGAGCAGTACTTC.

V is TRBV23-1 and J is TRBJ2-3; the D gene is possibly TRBD2 (5 bases). TRBV23-1 is known as an ORF, though its function is uncertain. Trimming stripped 6 bases from V and 6 bases from J, with 25 bases between. This CDR3 contains 17 residues. This chain's CDR3 is CASSHGDLYSPTDTQYF. The CDR3 DNA sequence: TGCGCCAGCAGCCACGGGGATTTATACTCCCCGACCGATACGCAGTATTTT.

The chain employs TRBV6-4 and TRBJ2-1, with 7 bases fitting TRBD2. Per germline, CDR1 MRHNA and CDR2 SNTAGT. The CDR3 totals 15 residues. V dropped 2 bases and J dropped 6; count of bases not matched to a gene: 7. The CDR3 DNA is TGTGCCAGCAGTGACGCGGGGGACGGAGGCAATGAGCAGTTCTTC. It encodes CASSDAGDGGNEQFF.

This chain uses TRBV9 with TRBJ1-1; TRBD1 might be the D (6 bases). The V and J ends lost 2 bases and 7 bases respectively, with 15 bases between them. CDR3 length: 14 residues. Germline V gene sequence: CDR1 SGDLS, CDR2 YYNGEE. This chain's CDR3 is CASSVYRVDNEAFF. CDR3 nucleotide sequence: TGTGCCAGCAGCGTTTACAGGGTGGACAATGAAGCTTTCTTT.

This chain links TRBV11-3 with TRBJ2-3; D is undetermined. The germline V gene encodes CDR1 SGHNT and CDR2 YENEEA. CDR3 length: 13 amino acids. V lost 1 base and J 1 base, leaving 3 bases between the germline ends. The CDR3 sequence is CASSLGGTDTQYF. DNA for the CDR3: TGTGCCAGCAGCTTAGGCGGCACAGATACGCAGTATTTT.

The V call is TRBV9, the J call TRBJ1-4; 9 nucleotides line up with TRBD1. Germline V lookup: CDR1 SGDLS, CDR2 YYNGEE. The junction had 3 bases not matched to a gene; V was cut back by 0 bases and J by 6 bases. This CDR3 comprises 15 residues. CDR3 bases: TGTGCCAGCAGCGTAGGGGACAGGGTGGATGAAAAACTGTTTTTT. It translates to CASSVGDRVDEKLFF. The full variable domain, in which reference TRBV9 and TRBJ1-4 provide the parts outside the CDR3, is DSGVTQTPKHLITATGQRVTLRCSPRSGDLSVYWYQQSLDQGLQFLIQYYNGEERAKGNILERFSAQQFPDLHSELNLSSLELGDSALYFCASSVGDRVDEKLFFGSGTQLSVL.

The chain joins TRBV9 to TRBJ2-2; TRBD1 agrees at 9 bases. The germline gives CDR1 SGDLS, CDR2 YYNGEE. The CDR3 runs to 15 residues. After removal of 4 bases from V and 4 bases from J, the junction contained 5 bases not matched to a gene. CDR3 DNA sequence: TGTGCCAGCAGCCCGCGGACAGGGGTCACCGGGGAGCTGTTTTTT. As protein: CASSPRTGVTGELFF.

The CDR3 here is CASSQRQGGEQYF. CDR3 sequence (DNA): TGCGCCAGCAGCCAACGGCAGGGGGGCGAGCAGTACTTC. The chain combines TRBV4-3 with TRBJ2-7; a weak D match, TRBD1 (7 bases). CDR3 length equals 13 residues. Germline CDR1 and CDR2: LGHNA and YSLEER. V shed 2 bases and J shed 6 bases, with 11 bases lying between them.

This rearrangement joins TRBV7-9 to TRBJ1-2; 10 bases agree with TRBD1. CDR1 is SEHNR, CDR2 FQNEAQ, per germline (reference sequence). After removal of 2 bases from V and 5 bases from J, the junction contained 8 bases not matched to a gene. This CDR3 is 16 amino acids long. The CDR3: CASSLQGQGRLYGYTF. CDR3 sequence (DNA): TGTGCCAGCAGCTTACAGGGACAGGGGCGGCTTTATGGCTACACCTTC.

V and J are TRBV2 and TRBJ1-5, with D perhaps matching TRBD1 (5 bases). The germline V and J ends were trimmed by 6 bases and 6 bases, with 15 bases remaining between them. This CDR3 has 14 residues. The V gene's germline CDR1 is SNHLY and CDR2 FYNNEI. The CDR3 protein is CASREGLSGQPQHF. CDR3 bases: TGTGCCAGCAGGGAGGGACTTTCAGGTCAGCCCCAGCATTTT.

The V and J genes are TRBV7-9 and TRBJ1-5; D call uncertain. Trimming pared 5 bases from V and 0 bases from J, leaving 8 bases between. CDR3 size: 14 residues. Germline values: CDR1 SEHNR, CDR2 FQNEAQ (reference sequence). The CDR3 DNA sequence: TGTGCCAGCAGCCCGATAGATAGCAATCAGCCCCAGCATTTT. Translation gives CASSPIDSNQPQHF.

The rearrangement joins TRBV5-1 to TRBJ2-3; the match to TRBD2 covers 10 bases. Germline CDR1 SGHRS, CDR2 YFSETQ. The CDR3 has 16 amino acids. V shed 2 bases and J 2 bases; nucleotides not matched to a gene: 5. Here the CDR3 DNA reads TGCGCCAGCAGCTTATCGAGCGGGGGGGTCACAGATACGCAGTATTTT. Its protein product is CASSLSSGGVTDTQYF.

This chain links TRBV5-1 with TRBJ1-1; no definite D call. V was shortened by 2 bases and J by 0 bases, with 8 bases between the two germline ends. Germline CDR1 SGHRS, CDR2 YFSETQ. The CDR3 loop spans 14 amino acids. Here the CDR3 DNA reads TGCGCCAGCAGCTTCAGGAATGTGAACACTGAAGCTTTCTTT. Its translation is CASSFRNVNTEAFF.

This clone was picked up one time. The chain joins TRBV27 to TRBJ2-2, with D perhaps matching TRBD2 (5 bases). The CDR3 has 16 amino acids. The V gene's germline CDR1 is MNHEY and CDR2 SMNVEV (reference sequence). Between the trimmed V and J ends, which lost 7 bases and 0 bases, there was a span of 15 bases. CDR3 coding DNA: TGTGCCAGCACCTACGCCGGGAACCCGAACACCGGGGAGCTGTTTTTT. Translated: CASTYAGNPNTGELFF.

The rearrangement uses TRBV6-6 and TRBJ2-1; D is possibly TRBD2 (6 bases). The CDR3 contains 16 residues. CDR1 is MNHNY, CDR2 SVGAGI, per germline (reference sequence). V lost 4 bases and J lost 3, with 16 bases in between. In DNA, the CDR3 is TGTGCCAGCAGTTTCAACCCGAGCGGGTTCTACAATGAGCAGTTCTTC. It encodes CASSFNPSGFYNEQFF.

The chain links TRBV5-6 to TRBJ2-4; TRBD2 agrees at 13 bases. Trimming removed 4 bases from V and 2 bases from J; junction bases left unmatched: 6. Germline CDR1 and CDR2: SGHDT and YYEEEE. This CDR3 has 17 amino acids. CDR3 in amino acids: CASSGGTSGVTKNIQYF. CDR3 nucleotide sequence: TGTGCCAGCAGCGGAGGGACTAGCGGGGTGACCAAAAACATTCAGTACTTC.

The chain is built from TRBV30 and TRBJ2-7, with 9 bases matching TRBD1. The CDR3 extends over 15 amino acids. The V segment lost 5 bases and the J segment 3 bases; nucleotides outside the gene matches: 11. CDR1 and CDR2 from the germline V gene are GTSNPN and SVGIG (reference sequence). The CDR3: CAWGGTGGKFYEQYF. CDR3 sequence (DNA): TGTGCCTGGGGCGGTACAGGGGGCAAATTCTACGAGCAGTACTTC.

The V and J genes are TRBV19 and TRBJ1-3; 8 positions match TRBD1. This CDR3 spans 16 amino acids. After removal of 9 bases from V and 0 bases from J, the junction contained 10 bases not matched to a gene. The germline gives CDR1 LNHDA, CDR2 SQIVND (reference sequence). CDR3 in amino acids: CARRGGTGRSGNTIYF. The CDR3 DNA sequence: TGTGCCAGGCGAGGGGGGACAGGACGCTCTGGAAACACCATATATTTT.

The chain uses TRBV6-5 and TRBJ2-5; 8 bases are a match to TRBD1. This CDR3 comprises 16 residues. V was pared by 0 bases and J by 5 bases, with 8 bases of the junction left unmatched. Germline-derived CDR1 and CDR2 are MNHEY and SVGAGI. The CDR3 loop reads CASSYSVDRGWETQYF. CDR3 nucleotide sequence: TGTGCCAGCAGTTACTCCGTCGACAGGGGATGGGAGACCCAGTACTTC.

The CDR3 region is CASSPIEVNVNTEAFF. CDR3 in DNA: TGTGCCAGCTCACCAATAGAGGTAAATGTGAACACTGAAGCTTTCTTT. The chain has TRBV18 and TRBJ1-1; unclear D gene. This CDR3 comprises 16 residues. CDR1 and CDR2 (germline): KGHSH, LQKENI. Trimming shortened V by 2 bases and J by 0 bases, and 13 bases separated the two germline ends.

This clone was counted a single time. The V call is TRBV5-1, the J call TRBJ1-1; D is unclear. CDR3 length: 14 residues. The V end lost 3 bases, the J end lost 1 base, and 10 bases lay between the germline ends. Germline CDR1 SGHRS, CDR2 YFSETQ. The CDR3 loop reads CASSWVGENTEAFF. In DNA, the CDR3 is TGCGCCAGCAGCTGGGTAGGAGAGAACACTGAAGCTTTCTTT.

This chain uses TRBV4-1 with TRBJ2-1; 8 positions match TRBD2. Germline V gene data show CDR1 as MGHRA and CDR2 as YSYEKL. V lost 5 bases to trimming and J lost 4 bases; unmatched junction nucleotides: 7. The CDR3 runs to 15 residues. CDR3 nucleotides: TGCGCCAGCAGCGAAGCGGGGGATCCTTACAATGAGCAGTTCTTC. This gives the protein CASSEAGDPYNEQFF.

The chain couples TRBV6-5 to TRBJ1-1; unclear D gene. V dropped 0 bases and J dropped 11 bases, with 16 bases sitting between them. This CDR3 spans 14 amino acids. Germline CDR1 is MNHEY and CDR2 is SVGAGI. DNA for the CDR3: TGTGCCAGCAGTTACTCGAATTTACCACAGAGTGCTTTCTTT. Translated, it gives CASSYSNLPQSAFF.

The chain employs TRBV3-1 (or the pseudogene TRBV3-2) and TRBJ2-7; TRBD2 aligns across 14 bases. There are 15 residues in the CDR3. CDR1 and CDR2 (germline): LGHDT, YNNKEL (reference sequence). With 6 bases clipped from V and 4 bases from J, the junction kept 5 bases outside the gene matches. The DNA of the CDR3 is TGTGCCAGCAGTCCCGGACTAGCGGGGGGATACGAGCAGTACTTC. Translating gives CASSPGLAGGYEQYF.

CDR3 protein: CASRPGPPYSNQPQHF. The CDR3 bases are TGTGCCAGTAGACCAGGGCCTCCTTATAGCAATCAGCCCCAGCATTTT. The chain uses TRBV19 and TRBJ1-5; D perhaps matches TRBD1 (5 bases). The CDR3 spans 16 residues. Germline CDR1 is LNHDA and CDR2 is SQIVND (reference sequence). Trimming stripped 6 bases from V and 0 bases from J, with 15 bases between.

The V call is TRBV28, the J call TRBJ2-1; TRBD1 matches 7 bases. CDR1 MDHEN and CDR2 SYDVKM come from the germline V gene. The CDR3 extends over 16 amino acids. J lost 0 bases, V lost 6 bases, and 8 bases had no gene match. CDR3 protein: CASRLPGQSSYNEQFF. For the CDR3, the DNA is TGTGCCAGCAGACTACCGGGACAGTCCTCCTACAATGAGCAGTTCTTC.